These 24 T cell receptor beta chains came from one sample sequenced in a study of graft-versus-host responses after intestinal transplantation. Their cognate antigens are unknown. Assay used: immunoSEQ multiplex PCR; TCRdb lists only in-frame clones, some missing. Of roughly 120,000 clones listed, more than 85% are singletons. This specimen consisted of unstimulated CD8+ T cells sorted from spleen or lymph node cells, obtained before transplant. The receptors shown here come from a human donor who was the organ donor for an intestinal transplant.

This clone was detected once. This rearrangement joins TRBV19 to TRBJ1-5; a possible D gene is TRBD1 (5 bases). V lost 6 bases and J 1 base, leaving 7 bases between the germline ends. The CDR3 totals 13 residues. Germline CDR1 reads LNHDA; CDR2 reads SQIVND (reference sequence). The CDR3 DNA sequence: TGTGCCAGTAGGGGGCGCAGCAATCAGCCCCAGCATTTT. Protein: CASRGRSNQPQHF.

The rearrangement joins TRBV6-1 to TRBJ2-7; D gene uncertain. CDR1 is MNHNS and CDR2 is SASEGT in the germline V gene. The CDR3 extends over 13 amino acids. The V and J ends lost 5 bases and 1 base respectively, with 9 bases between them. The CDR3 nucleotides are TGTGCCAGCAGTAGTTATGGATCCTACGAGCAGTACTTC. It specifies CASSSYGSYEQYF.

V gene TRBV27 combines with J gene TRBJ2-1; the D call may be TRBD1 or TRBD2 (5 bases each). The V and J ends lost 2 bases and 0 bases respectively, with 5 bases between them. In germline, CDR1 is MNHEY, CDR2 SMNVEV (reference sequence). The CDR3 loop spans 14 amino acids. CDR3 amino acids: CASSLGGSYNEQFF. The CDR3 coding sequence is TGTGCCAGCAGTTTAGGGGGCTCCTACAATGAGCAGTTCTTC.

The J gene is TRBJ2-7, the V gene TRBV4-2; the D gene is possibly TRBD1 (6 bases). Trimming stripped 3 bases from V and 2 bases from J, with 11 bases between. Germline loops: CDR1 LGHNA, CDR2 YNFKEQ. The CDR3 consists of 14 residues. As DNA, the CDR3 is TGTGCCAGCAGCCACTACAGGGAAACCTACGAGCAGTACTTC. Translation: CASSHYRETYEQYF.

This sequence joins TRBV5-4 and TRBJ2-5, with 10 bases fitting TRBD1. CDR1 is SGHNT, CDR2 YYREEE, per germline (reference sequence). Unmatched junction bases numbered 0, after V lost 3 bases and J lost 1 base. The CDR3 is 14 amino acids. This CDR3 is CASSWTGGQETQYF. The CDR3 DNA reads TGTGCCAGCAGCTGGACAGGGGGCCAAGAGACCCAGTACTTC. Combining the CDR3 with reference TRBV5-4 and TRBJ2-5 gives the whole variable domain ETGVTQSPTHLIKTRGQQVTLRCSSQSGHNTVSWYQQALGQGPQFIFQYYREEENGRGNFPPRFSGLQFPNYSSELNVNALELDDSALYLCASSWTGGQETQYFGPGTRLLVL.

V usage is TRBV4-1 and J usage is TRBJ2-7; 9 nucleotides agree with TRBD2. There are 14 residues in the CDR3. Germline loops: CDR1 MGHRA, CDR2 YSYEKL. J was trimmed by 7 bases and V by 1 base; bases with no gene match: 5. Here the CDR3 DNA reads TGCGCCAGCAGCCAAGTAGCGGGAGATCGTGAGCAGTACTTC. Encoded protein: CASSQVAGDREQYF.

As for this clone: The same CDR3 is also encoded by other DNA sequences in this sample. The V and J genes are TRBV30 and TRBJ2-7, with D tentatively TRBD2 (5 bases). The germline V gene has CDR1 GTSNPN and CDR2 SVGIG (reference sequence). The CDR3 totals 12 residues. Deletions cut 3 bases from V and 3 bases from J, with 9 bases between. For the CDR3, the DNA is TGTGCCTGGAGCGCTAGCAGCTACGAGCAGTACTTC. Translation gives CAWSASSYEQYF.

Concerning this clone: A read error may produce the germline difference seen at one junction end. The gene calls are TRBV6-1 and TRBJ2-2; the D is unclear. The CDR3 has 12 residues. CDR1 is MNHNS, CDR2 SASEGT, per germline. DNA for the CDR3: TGTGCCAGCAGTGAGAACAGCGGGGAGCTGTTTTTT. Translated, it gives CASSENSGELFF.

This clone was picked up one time. The chain joins TRBV6-6 to TRBJ2-1, with D perhaps matching TRBD1 (5 bases). From germline, CDR1 is MNHNY and CDR2 SVGAGI (reference sequence). The CDR3 covers 13 residues. The V end was cut by 4 bases, the J end by 6 bases, with 10 bases between. This CDR3 reads CASSFEGVNEQFF. The CDR3 DNA is TGTGCCAGCAGTTTCGAAGGGGTCAATGAGCAGTTCTTC.

The chain employs TRBV6-6 and TRBJ1-4; D remains ambiguous. CDR3 size: 14 residues. Germline V gene data show CDR1 as MNHNY and CDR2 as SVGAGI (reference sequence). V lost 0 bases to trimming and J lost 8 bases, with 10 bases between them. The CDR3 loop is CASSYSTGGEKLFF. DNA for the CDR3: TGTGCCAGCAGTTACTCGACGGGTGGGGAAAAACTGTTTTTT.

The chain carries TRBV2 and TRBJ1-4, with D possibly being TRBD1 (6 bases). The ends were cut back, 10 bases at V and 4 bases at J, with 13 bases in the middle. Germline-derived CDR1 and CDR2 are SNHLY and FYNNEI. The CDR3 consists of 13 residues. CDR3 in amino acids: CAKGGLGNEKLFF. The CDR3 coding sequence is TGTGCCAAAGGGGGGTTAGGTAATGAAAAACTGTTTTTT.

This chain uses TRBV14 with TRBJ2-5; TRBD1 is a possible D gene (6 bases). V shed 1 base and J shed 0 bases, with 12 bases lying between them. This CDR3 has 16 residues. Germline lookup yields CDR1 SGHDN and CDR2 FVKESK. CDR3 loop: CASSQGYRAYQETQYF. Here the CDR3 DNA reads TGTGCCAGCAGCCAAGGTTACAGGGCGTACCAAGAGACCCAGTACTTC.

This chain links TRBV27 with TRBJ1-2; 9 nucleotides align to TRBD1. J gave up 8 bases and V 6 bases, and 7 bases lay outside the gene matches. This CDR3 region has 13 residues. The germline V gene has CDR1 MNHEY and CDR2 SMNVEV (reference sequence). The CDR3 sequence: CASRGTGKYGYTF. The CDR3 coding sequence is TGTGCCAGCAGGGGGACAGGGAAGTACGGCTACACCTTC.

This chain joins TRBV9 and TRBJ2-1; D is undetermined. This CDR3 is 14 amino acids long. Germline loops: CDR1 SGDLS, CDR2 YYNGEE. Trimming took 4 bases from V and 8 from J, leaving 16 bases between them. The CDR3 DNA sequence: TGTGCCAGCAGCCCTCTAGGGTTGAAGGATGAGCAGTTCTTC. Protein sequence: CASSPLGLKDEQFF.

This sequence joins TRBV9 and TRBJ1-2; D is possibly TRBD1 (6 bases). Per the germline V gene, CDR1 is SGDLS and CDR2 is YYNGEE. The CDR3 is made up of 16 amino acids. The V end lost 3 bases, the J end lost 5 bases, and 20 bases lay between the germline ends. CDR3 protein: CASSDETGSLLYGYTF. The CDR3 DNA sequence: TGTGCCAGCAGCGACGAAACAGGGTCCCTCTTATATGGCTACACCTTC.

The chain links TRBV27 to TRBJ2-2, with unresolved D. This CDR3 has 14 amino acids. V shed 5 bases and J shed 4 bases, with 11 bases lying between them. The V gene's germline CDR1 is MNHEY and CDR2 SMNVEV (reference sequence). CDR3 region: CASSGRPSTGELFF. CDR3 DNA: TGTGCCAGCAGTGGTCGGCCGAGCACCGGGGAGCTGTTTTTT.

The gene calls are TRBV4-1 and TRBJ2-2, with TRBD2 identical over 8 bases. CDR1 is MGHRA, CDR2 YSYEKL, per germline. J lost 0 bases, V lost 1 base, and 4 bases had no gene match. The CDR3 is 17 amino acids. The chain's CDR3 is CASSQVPGLANTGELFF. The CDR3 coding sequence is TGCGCCAGCAGCCAAGTACCGGGACTAGCGAACACCGGGGAGCTGTTTTTT.

This chain uses TRBV10-2 with TRBJ2-7; D is ambiguous. Germline values: CDR1 WSHSY, CDR2 SAAADI. V lost 0 bases to trimming and J lost 3 bases, with 3 bases between them. The CDR3 runs 12 residues. CDR3 nucleotide sequence: TGCGCCAGCAGTGAGTCGCTCTACGAGCAGTACTTC. Protein: CASSESLYEQYF.

About this clone: In the same sample, other DNA sequences code for this CDR3. The CDR3 bases are TGTGCCAGCAGTCCGTTAGCGGGTTCCTACGAGCAGTACTTC. This sequence encodes CASSPLAGSYEQYF. This chain links TRBV6-1 with TRBJ2-7; 7 nucleotides line up with TRBD2. V lost 5 bases, J lost 1 base, and 5 bases stayed unmatched. Germline V gives CDR1 MNHNS, CDR2 SASEGT. The CDR3 is 14 amino acids.

The rearrangement uses TRBV5-1 and TRBJ2-1, with D perhaps assigned TRBD1 or TRBD2 (5 bases each). Germline V gives CDR1 SGHRS, CDR2 YFSETQ. This CDR3 is 14 amino acids long. With 2 bases removed from V and 7 bases from J, the gap between germline ends came to 13 bases. CDR3 protein: CASSFGGAGNEQFF. The CDR3, as DNA: TGCGCCAGCAGCTTCGGTGGGGCGGGTAATGAGCAGTTCTTC.

This chain joins TRBV5-4 and TRBJ1-2; TRBD1 matches 8 bases. The CDR3 is 14 amino acids. Germline trimming cut 0 bases from V and 6 bases from J; bases unmatched to any gene: 4. CDR1 and CDR2 from the germline V gene are SGHNT and YYREEE (reference sequence). As DNA, the CDR3 is TGTGCCAGCAGCTTGGCCACAGGGGGTAATGGCTACACCTTC. Translation: CASSLATGGNGYTF.

The J gene is TRBJ1-2, the V gene TRBV6-5; unclear D gene. Germline lookup yields CDR1 MNHEY and CDR2 SVGAGI. The V gene lost 5 bases and the J gene lost 5 bases, with 9 bases spanning the gap. CDR3 size: 12 residues. The DNA for the CDR3 is TGTGCCAGCAGTGAAGATCAATATGGCTACACCTTC. This codes for CASSEDQYGYTF.

The chain links TRBV19 to TRBJ1-4, with D possibly TRBD1 on 6 matching bases. V was pared by 9 bases and J by 5 bases, with 19 bases between. Germline V gene data show CDR1 as LNHDA and CDR2 as SQIVND (reference sequence). This CDR3 has 15 amino acids. This chain's CDR3 is CARDLTDRQNEKLFF. In DNA, the CDR3 is TGTGCCAGGGACCTCACGGACAGACAAAATGAAAAACTGTTTTTT.

V is TRBV5-4 and J is TRBJ1-5; D is undetermined. The CDR3 loop spans 13 amino acids. The V end lost 5 bases, the J end lost 0 bases, and 6 bases lay between the germline ends. The germline CDR1 and CDR2 sequences are SGHNT and YYREEE (reference sequence). CDR3 nucleotides: TGTGCCAGCAGTCCTGATAGCAATCAGCCCCAGCATTTT. Amino acid sequence: CASSPDSNQPQHF.